This T cell receptor (beta chain) was found in a study of blood T cell repertoires in COVID-19. About the study: Acute and convalescent COVID-19 samples came from the United States, Italy and Spain.

Trimming pared 8 bases from V and 6 bases from J, leaving 23 bases between. CDR3 length: 17 residues. Under the authors' procedure: Amplified reference gene primers provided the basis for estimating nucleated cell counts. Generated by immunoSEQ multiplex PCR, the TCRdb table keeps only in-frame clones and is missing some. V, J and clone size reflect that table, while D and trimming were determined from the DNA. The profile shows tens of thousands of clones, approximately 80% of them singletons. This chain connects TRBV23-1 to TRBJ2-6, with D possibly matching TRBD2 (6 bases). TRBV23-1 is noted as an ORF with a role that remains uncertain. The receptor was derived from a man in his forties or fifties with acute or convalescent COVID-19. The source material was peripheral blood. The CDR3 DNA reads as TGCGCCAGCCCCGGGACTCCAAGCACGATAGTGGCCAACGTCCTGACTTTC. Amino acids: CASPGTPSTIVANVLTF.